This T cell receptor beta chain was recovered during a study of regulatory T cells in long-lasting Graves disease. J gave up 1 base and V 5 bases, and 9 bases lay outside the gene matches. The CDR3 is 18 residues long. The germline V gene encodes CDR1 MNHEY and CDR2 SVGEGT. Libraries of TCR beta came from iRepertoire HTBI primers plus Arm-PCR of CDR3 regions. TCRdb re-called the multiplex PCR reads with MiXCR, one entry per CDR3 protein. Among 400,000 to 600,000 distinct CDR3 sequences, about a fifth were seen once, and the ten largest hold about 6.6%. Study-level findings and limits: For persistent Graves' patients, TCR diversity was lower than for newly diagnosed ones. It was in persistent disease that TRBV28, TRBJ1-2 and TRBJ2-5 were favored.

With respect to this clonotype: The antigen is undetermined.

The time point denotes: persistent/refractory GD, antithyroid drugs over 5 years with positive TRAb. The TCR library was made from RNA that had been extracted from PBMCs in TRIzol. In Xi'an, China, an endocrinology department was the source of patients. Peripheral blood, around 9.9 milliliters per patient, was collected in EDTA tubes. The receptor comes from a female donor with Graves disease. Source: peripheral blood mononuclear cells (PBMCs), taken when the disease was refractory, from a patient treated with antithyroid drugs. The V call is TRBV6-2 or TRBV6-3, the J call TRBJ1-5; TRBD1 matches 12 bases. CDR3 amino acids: CASSHRDRGHGSNQPQHF. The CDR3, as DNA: TGTGCCAGCAGTCACCGGGACAGGGGGCATGGGAGCAATCAGCCCCAGCATTTT.